The 11 T cell receptor beta chains reported below all come from one sample, sequenced in a study of blood T cell repertoires in COVID-19 (TCRdb year 2020). To prepare the library, the immunoSEQ multiplex PCR assay was applied. Sourced from immuneACCESS, this table was stored by TCRdb with only in-frame sequences that have V and J called. A share of the clones is absent; for the studies checked, an unresolved V gene accounts for under half, and the remainder has no known explanation. The sample has around 72,000 clones on record, over 80% of them singletons. The ten largest clones add up to 1.8% of the sample. The sample taken for sequencing was peripheral blood. The receptors were gathered from a woman aged 55-69 years with acute or convalescent COVID-19.

This clone turned up a few times. The genes are TRBV28 and TRBJ1-2; unclear D gene. This CDR3 is built from 13 residues. Germline CDR1 is MDHEN and CDR2 is SYDVKM. With 6 bases removed from V and 8 bases from J, the gap between germline ends came to 16 bases. Here the CDR3 reads CASSRPSLGGYTF. The CDR3 nucleotides are TGTGCCAGCAGCCGTCCTTCCTTGGGCGGCTACACCTTC.

The sample holds one count of this clone. The V gene is TRBV7-3, the J gene TRBJ1-2; D might be TRBD1 (6 bases). Germline CDR1 reads SGHTA; CDR2 reads FQGTGA. V lost 8 bases to trimming and J lost 5 bases, with 18 bases between them. The CDR3 has 14 residues. CDR3 amino acids: CASSPDSGKYGYTF. DNA of the CDR3: TGTGCCAGCTCACCGGACAGCGGCAAATATGGCTACACCTTC. Complete variable domain (other parts from reference TRBV7-3 and TRBJ1-2): GAGVSQTPSNKVTEKGKYVELRCDPISGHTALYWYRQSLGQGPEFLIYFQGTGAADDSGLPNDRFFAVRPEGSVSTLKIQRTERGDSAVYLCASSPDSGKYGYTFGSGTRLTVV.

This sequence joins TRBV18 and TRBJ2-3; 8 bases agree with TRBD1. CDR3 length equals 16 residues. The germline V gene has CDR1 KGHSH and CDR2 LQKENI. Germline trimming cut 2 bases from V and 4 bases from J; bases unmatched to any gene: 8. CDR3 sequence (DNA): TGTGCCAGCTCACCAGCCCAGGGGGCTTCGGCAGATACGCAGTATTTT. Protein sequence: CASSPAQGASADTQYF.

V and J are TRBV7-9 and TRBJ1-6, with 8 bases that match TRBD1. The junction had 4 bases not matched to a gene; V was cut back by 5 bases and J by 7 bases. Germline CDR1 SEHNR, CDR2 FQNEAQ (reference sequence). CDR3 length: 14 residues. CDR3 DNA: TGTGCCAGCAGCGCGGACAGGGCCAATTCACCCCTCCACTTT. Protein sequence: CASSADRANSPLHF.

The chain is built from TRBV5-1 and TRBJ2-5; 7 nucleotides match TRBD1. V lost 0 bases to trimming and J lost 5 bases; unmatched junction nucleotides: 4. Germline loops: CDR1 SGHRS, CDR2 YFSETQ. The CDR3 covers 14 residues. DNA for the CDR3: TGCGCCAGCAGCTTGGCCGCGACAGGGGAGACCCAGTACTTC. This codes for CASSLAATGETQYF.

This rearrangement joins TRBV30 to TRBJ1-2, with a tentative D call TRBD1 (6 bases). The CDR3 has 14 amino acids. The germline gives CDR1 GTSNPN, CDR2 SVGIG (reference sequence). Trimming stripped 1 base from V and 4 bases from J, with 13 bases between. This CDR3 is CAWSGRQVFYGYTF. CDR3 nucleotide sequence: TGTGCCTGGAGTGGACGACAGGTTTTCTATGGCTACACCTTC.

This chain joins TRBV28 and TRBJ1-1; 7 nucleotides line up with TRBD1. This CDR3 spans 15 amino acids. Per the germline V gene, CDR1 is MDHEN and CDR2 is SYDVKM. Germline trimming cut 5 bases from V and 5 bases from J; bases unmatched to any gene: 11. CDR3 sequence: CASSPPTGVGTEAFF. In DNA, the CDR3 is TGTGCCAGCAGTCCACCAACAGGGGTGGGGACTGAAGCTTTCTTT.

The V call is TRBV5-4, the J call TRBJ2-5; TRBD1 matches 9 bases. This CDR3 region has 14 residues. Germline loops: CDR1 SGHNT, CDR2 YYREEE (reference sequence). After removal of 4 bases from V and 6 bases from J, the junction contained 7 bases not matched to a gene. The CDR3 here is CASSGTGSRKTQYF. For the CDR3, the DNA is TGTGCCAGCAGCGGGACAGGGAGCAGGAAGACCCAGTACTTC.

The chain combines TRBV6-5 with TRBJ2-2, with 12 nucleotides matching TRBD2. There are 15 residues in the CDR3. V lost 6 bases and J lost 2; bases outside the gene matches: 1. CDR1 is MNHEY, CDR2 SVGAGI, per germline. The DNA for the CDR3 is TGTGCCAGCAGAGGACTAGCGGGAAACACCGGGGAGCTGTTTTTT. This translates into CASRGLAGNTGELFF.

This chain connects TRBV19 to TRBJ1-2; 8 positions match TRBD1. The V gene end was trimmed by 4 bases and the J gene end by 9 bases; junction bases not matched to a gene: 10. The CDR3 totals 14 residues. The V gene's germline CDR1 is LNHDA and CDR2 SQIVND (reference sequence). The CDR3 sequence is CASSTPGQVNSYTF. Written as DNA, the CDR3 is TGTGCCAGTAGTACTCCGGGACAGGTGAATAGCTACACCTTC.

The V call is TRBV7-9, the J call TRBJ1-3, with TRBD1 matching over 9 bases. Germline V gene data show CDR1 as SEHNR and CDR2 as FQNEAQ (reference sequence). J gave up 1 base and V 5 bases, and 6 bases lay outside the gene matches. The CDR3 loop spans 16 amino acids. The CDR3 here is CASSPSGTGSGNTIYF. CDR3 coding DNA: TGTGCCAGCAGCCCCTCCGGGACAGGGTCTGGAAACACCATATATTTT.